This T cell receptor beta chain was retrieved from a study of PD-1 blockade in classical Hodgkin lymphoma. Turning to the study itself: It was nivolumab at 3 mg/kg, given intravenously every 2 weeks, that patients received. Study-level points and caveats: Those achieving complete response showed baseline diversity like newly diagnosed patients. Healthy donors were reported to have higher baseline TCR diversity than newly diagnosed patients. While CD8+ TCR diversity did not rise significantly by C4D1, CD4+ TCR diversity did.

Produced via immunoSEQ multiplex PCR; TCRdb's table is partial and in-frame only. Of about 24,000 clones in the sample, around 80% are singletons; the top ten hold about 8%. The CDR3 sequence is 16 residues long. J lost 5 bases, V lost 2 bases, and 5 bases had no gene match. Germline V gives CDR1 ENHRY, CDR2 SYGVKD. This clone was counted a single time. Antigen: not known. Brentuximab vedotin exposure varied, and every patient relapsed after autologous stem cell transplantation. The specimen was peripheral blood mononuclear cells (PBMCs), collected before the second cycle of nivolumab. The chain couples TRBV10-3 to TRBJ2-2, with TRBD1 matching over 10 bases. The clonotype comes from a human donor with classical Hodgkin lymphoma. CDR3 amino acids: CAISEETGGWTGELFF. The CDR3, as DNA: TGTGCCATCAGTGAGGAGACAGGGGGCTGGACCGGGGAGCTGTTTTTT.